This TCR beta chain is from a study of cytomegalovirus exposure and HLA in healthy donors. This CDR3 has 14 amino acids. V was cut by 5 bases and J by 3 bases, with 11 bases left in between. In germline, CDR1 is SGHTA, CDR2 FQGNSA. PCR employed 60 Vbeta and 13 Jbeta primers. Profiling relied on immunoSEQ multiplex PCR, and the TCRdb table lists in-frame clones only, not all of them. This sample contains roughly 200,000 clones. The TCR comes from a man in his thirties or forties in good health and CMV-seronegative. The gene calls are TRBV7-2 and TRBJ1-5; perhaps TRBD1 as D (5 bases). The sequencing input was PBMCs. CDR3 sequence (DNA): TGTGCCAGCAGCCCGACAGAGCTCAATCAGCCCCAGCATTTT. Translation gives CASSPTELNQPQHF.